Described below is a single T cell receptor beta chain sequence and its context. Original processing methods: Amplifying reference gene primers gave estimates of nucleated cell counts. Assay used: immunoSEQ multiplex PCR; TCRdb lists only in-frame clones, some missing. The V and J calls and the clone size are those of that table, but D and trimming were determined from the DNA. The sample consists of more than 60,000 clones, 80% to 95% of them appearing once. This specimen comes from a study of blood T cell repertoires in COVID-19. Study-wide background: PBMCs, B-cell-depleted T cells, or T cells provided the cDNA or gDNA that made up the material.

The CDR3 contains 11 residues. V lost 5 bases and J 3 bases, leaving 5 bases between the germline ends. Germline-derived CDR1 and CDR2 are SGHRS and YFSETQ. The material sequenced was peripheral blood. This clonotype was sampled from a human donor in a cohort sampled during active COVID-19. J is TRBJ2-5 and V is TRBV5-1, with D tentatively TRBD2 (5 bases). The CDR3 region is CASREEETQYF. In nucleotides, the CDR3 is TGCGCCAGCAGGGAGGAAGAGACCCAGTACTTC.